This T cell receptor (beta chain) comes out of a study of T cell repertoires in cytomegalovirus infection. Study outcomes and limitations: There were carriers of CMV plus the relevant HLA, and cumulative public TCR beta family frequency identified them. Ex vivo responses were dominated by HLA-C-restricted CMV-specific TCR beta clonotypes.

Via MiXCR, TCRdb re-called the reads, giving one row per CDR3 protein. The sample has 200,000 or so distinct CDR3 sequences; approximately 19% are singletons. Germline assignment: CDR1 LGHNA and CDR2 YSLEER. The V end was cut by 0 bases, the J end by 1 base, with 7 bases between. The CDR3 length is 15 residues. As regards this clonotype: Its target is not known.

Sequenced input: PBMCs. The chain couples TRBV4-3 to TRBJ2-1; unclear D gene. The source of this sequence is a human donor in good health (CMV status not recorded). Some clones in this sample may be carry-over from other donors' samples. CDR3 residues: CASSQETASYNEQFF. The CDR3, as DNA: TGCGCCAGCAGCCAAGAAACGGCTTCCTACAATGAGCAGTTCTTC.